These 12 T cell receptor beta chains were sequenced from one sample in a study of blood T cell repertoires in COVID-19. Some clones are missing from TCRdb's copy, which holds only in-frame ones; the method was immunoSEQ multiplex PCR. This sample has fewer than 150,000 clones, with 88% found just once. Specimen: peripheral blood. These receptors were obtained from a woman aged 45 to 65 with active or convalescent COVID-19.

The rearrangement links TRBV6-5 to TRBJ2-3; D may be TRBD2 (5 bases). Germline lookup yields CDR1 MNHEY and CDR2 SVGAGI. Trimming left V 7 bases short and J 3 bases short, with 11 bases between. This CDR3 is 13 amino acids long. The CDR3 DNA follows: TGTGCCAGCAATAAGCGGCGGACAGATACGCAGTATTTT. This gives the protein CASNKRRTDTQYF.

This chain's CDR3 is CASLPGDFFTGELFF. CDR3 nucleotides: TGTGCCAGCCTCCCGGGGGACTTCTTCACCGGGGAGCTGTTTTTT. The rearrangement links TRBV6-6 to TRBJ2-2; TRBD2 is a possible D gene (6 bases). This CDR3 has 15 amino acids. Germline CDR1 and CDR2: MNHNY and SVGAGI (reference sequence). Trimming took off 8 bases at V and 4 bases at J, with 17 bases between the two ends.

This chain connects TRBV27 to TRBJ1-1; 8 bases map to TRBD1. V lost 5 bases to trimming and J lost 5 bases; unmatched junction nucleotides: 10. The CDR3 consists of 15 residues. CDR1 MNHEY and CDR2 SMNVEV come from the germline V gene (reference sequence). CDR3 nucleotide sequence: TGTGCCAGCAGTAAGCTGACAGGGGCGGGGACTGAAGCTTTCTTT. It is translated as CASSKLTGAGTEAFF.

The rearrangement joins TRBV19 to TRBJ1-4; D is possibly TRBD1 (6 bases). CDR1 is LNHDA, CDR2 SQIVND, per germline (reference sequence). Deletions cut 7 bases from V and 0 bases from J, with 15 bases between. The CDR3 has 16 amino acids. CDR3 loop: CASTPDRFSTNEKLFF. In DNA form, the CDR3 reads TGTGCCAGTACCCCCGACAGGTTTTCAACTAATGAAAAACTGTTTTTT.

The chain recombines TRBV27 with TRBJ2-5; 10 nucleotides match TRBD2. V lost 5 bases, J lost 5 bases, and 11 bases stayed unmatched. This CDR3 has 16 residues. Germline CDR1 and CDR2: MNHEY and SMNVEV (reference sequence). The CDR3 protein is CASSMGASGSLETQYF. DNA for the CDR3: TGTGCCAGCAGTATGGGGGCTAGCGGGAGTCTGGAGACCCAGTACTTC.

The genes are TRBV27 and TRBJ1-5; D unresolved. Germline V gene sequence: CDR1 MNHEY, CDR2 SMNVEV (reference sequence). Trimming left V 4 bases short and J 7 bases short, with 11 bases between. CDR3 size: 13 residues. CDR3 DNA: TGTGCCAGCAGTTCCAGACATGACCAGCCCCAGCATTTT. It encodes CASSSRHDQPQHF.

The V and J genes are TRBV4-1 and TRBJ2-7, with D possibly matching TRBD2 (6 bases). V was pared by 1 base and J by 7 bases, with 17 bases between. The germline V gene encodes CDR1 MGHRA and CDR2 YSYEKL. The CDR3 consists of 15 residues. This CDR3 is CASSQGSSGAGEQYF. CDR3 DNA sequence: TGCGCCAGCAGCCAAGGATCGTCGGGAGCAGGGGAGCAGTACTTC.

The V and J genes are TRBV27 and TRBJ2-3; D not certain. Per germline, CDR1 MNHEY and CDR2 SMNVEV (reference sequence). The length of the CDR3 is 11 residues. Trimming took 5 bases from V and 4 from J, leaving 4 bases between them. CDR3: CASSRADTQYF. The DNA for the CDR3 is TGTGCCAGCAGTCGGGCAGATACGCAGTATTTT.

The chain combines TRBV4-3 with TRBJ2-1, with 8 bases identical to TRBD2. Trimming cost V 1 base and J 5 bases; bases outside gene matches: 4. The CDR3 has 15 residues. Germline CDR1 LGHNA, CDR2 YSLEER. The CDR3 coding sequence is TGCGCCAGCAGCCAAGGTAGCGGGGTGGACAATGAGCAGTTCTTC. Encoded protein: CASSQGSGVDNEQFF.

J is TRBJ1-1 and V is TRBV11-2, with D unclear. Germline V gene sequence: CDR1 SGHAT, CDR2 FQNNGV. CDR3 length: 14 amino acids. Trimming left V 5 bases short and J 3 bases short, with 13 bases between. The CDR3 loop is CASSLDMFDTEAFF. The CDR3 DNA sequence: TGTGCCAGCAGCCTCGACATGTTCGACACTGAAGCTTTCTTT.

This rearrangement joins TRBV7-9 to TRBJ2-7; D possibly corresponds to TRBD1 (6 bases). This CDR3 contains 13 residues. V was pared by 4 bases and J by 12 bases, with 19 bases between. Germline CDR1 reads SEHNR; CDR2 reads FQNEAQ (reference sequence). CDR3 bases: TGTGCCAGCAGCTCTTCCCAGGGGCGACGGGGGTACTTC. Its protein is CASSSSQGRRGYF.

The CDR3 DNA follows: TGTGCCAGCAGCTTAGAGGGGAGGTATCTGGCCGGGGAGCTGTTTTTT. Translation gives CASSLEGRYLAGELFF. V gene TRBV11-2 combines with J gene TRBJ2-2, with D possibly being TRBD2 (6 bases). Per germline, CDR1 SGHAT and CDR2 FQNNGV. Trimming cost V 0 bases and J 6 bases, with 14 bases left between them. The CDR3 extends over 16 amino acids.